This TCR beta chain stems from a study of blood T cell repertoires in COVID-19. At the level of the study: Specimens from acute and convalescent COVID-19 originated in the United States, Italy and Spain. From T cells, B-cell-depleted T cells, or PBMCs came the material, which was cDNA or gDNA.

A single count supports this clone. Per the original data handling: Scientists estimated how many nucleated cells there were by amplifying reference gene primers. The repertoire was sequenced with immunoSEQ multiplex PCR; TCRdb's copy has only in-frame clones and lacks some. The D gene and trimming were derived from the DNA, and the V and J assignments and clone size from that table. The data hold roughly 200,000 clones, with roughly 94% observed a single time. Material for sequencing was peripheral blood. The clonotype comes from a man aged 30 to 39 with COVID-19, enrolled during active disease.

Here the CDR3 DNA reads TGCGCCAGCAGCTTAGCTCGGACAGGGGCTACGGGGGAGCAGTACTTC. Translation: CASSLARTGATGEQYF. The chain links TRBV5-1 to TRBJ2-7; TRBD1 aligns across 9 bases. This CDR3 is built from 16 residues. The V gene end was trimmed by 2 bases and the J gene end by 7 bases; junction bases not matched to a gene: 13. Germline V CDR1 and CDR2: SGHRS, YFSETQ.